These 26 T cell receptor beta chains were sequenced from one sample in a study of T cells after yellow fever vaccination. TCRdb processed the 5' RACE reads anew with MiXCR; each CDR3 protein has one entry. Of some 240,000 distinct CDR3 sequences in the sample, about 3.5% were seen once. This material consisted of PBMCs, taken 15 days after the yellow fever booster vaccination. All receptors derive from a man younger than 30 who received the YFV17D yellow fever vaccine.

This clonotype was recorded many times. The CDR3 coding sequence is TGTGCCAGTACCCCCGGGGGGCGCGTCACCGGGGAGCTGTTTTTT. It encodes CASTPGGRVTGELFF. The chain employs TRBV19 and TRBJ2-2; TRBD2 is a possible D gene (7 bases). V was clipped by 7 bases and J by 4 bases, with 16 bases between them. There are 15 residues in the CDR3. The V gene's germline CDR1 is LNHDA and CDR2 SQIVND (reference sequence).

CDR3 bases: TGCGCCAGCAGCTTGGGGGTACCGAGCTCTGGAAACACCATATATTTT. Its protein product is CASSLGVPSSGNTIYF. This chain links TRBV5-1 with TRBJ1-3, with unresolved D. CDR1 is SGHRS and CDR2 is YFSETQ in the germline V gene. CDR3 length: 16 residues. Trimming cost V 0 bases and J 0 bases, with 10 bases left between them.

This clonotype came up many times. This sequence joins TRBV24-1 and TRBJ2-5, with a tentative D call TRBD2 (5 bases). This CDR3 contains 15 residues. Looked up from germline, CDR1 is KGHDR and CDR2 is SFDVKD. Trimming took off 6 bases at V and 2 bases at J, with 15 bases between the two ends. The CDR3 reads CATSHHGVLQETQYF. The CDR3 DNA reads as TGTGCCACCAGTCATCACGGGGTTCTACAAGAGACCCAGTACTTC.

This clonotype was recorded a few times. The chain links TRBV5-1 to TRBJ2-6; no clear D. V was pared by 0 bases and J by 0 bases, with 13 bases between. The CDR3 consists of 18 residues. Germline CDR1 reads SGHRS; CDR2 reads YFSETQ. The CDR3 reads CASSLEPVLSSGANVLTF. CDR3 in DNA: TGCGCCAGCAGCTTGGAGCCAGTACTTAGCTCTGGGGCCAACGTCCTGACTTTC.

V usage is TRBV20-1 and J usage is TRBJ2-3; TRBD2 might be the D (5 bases). The ends were cut back, 3 bases at V and 1 base at J, with 14 bases in the middle. The CDR3 is 15 residues long. Germline V gene lookup returns CDR1 DFQATT and CDR2 SNEGSKA (reference sequence). This chain's CDR3 is CSASSVGEGTDTQYF. CDR3 bases: TGCAGTGCTAGTTCGGTGGGAGAGGGCACAGATACGCAGTATTTT.

This clonotype has ten or more counts. The V gene is TRBV18, the J gene TRBJ2-7; TRBD1 matches 7 bases. This CDR3 comprises 14 residues. V shed 3 bases, J shed 2 bases, and the junction held 4 bases outside the gene matches. CDR1 and CDR2 from the germline V gene are KGHSH and LQKENI. The CDR3 nucleotides read TGTGCCAGCTCACCGCATCAGGGGGCCTACGAGCAGTACTTC. This encodes CASSPHQGAYEQYF.

At least ten counts were recorded for this clonotype. This chain links TRBV4-1 with TRBJ2-1; D remains unclear. CDR3 length: 11 residues. Per the germline V gene, CDR1 is MGHRA and CDR2 is YSYEKL. Trimming stripped 2 bases from V and 5 bases from J, with 1 base between. This CDR3 is CASSQNNEQFF. In DNA, the CDR3 is TGCGCCAGCAGCCAAAACAATGAGCAGTTCTTC.

This clonotype was recorded many times. The V gene is TRBV18, the J gene TRBJ1-1, with unresolved D. Trimming left V 6 bases short and J 6 bases short, with 11 bases between. The CDR3 consists of 12 residues. The V gene's germline CDR1 is KGHSH and CDR2 LQKENI. CDR3 sequence (DNA): TGTGCCAGCTCGCCCGGACGGTCTGAAGCTTTCTTT. It encodes CASSPGRSEAFF.

The table lists this clonotype with many counts. V is TRBV7-9 and J is TRBJ2-1; D is possibly TRBD2 (7 bases). V lost 4 bases and J 9 bases, leaving 22 bases between the germline ends. Germline V gene lookup returns CDR1 SEHNR and CDR2 FQNEAQ (reference sequence). The CDR3 loop spans 16 amino acids. CDR3 in DNA: TGTGCCAGCAGCTCCCGGTCCGGGGGGCCGTCGGTTGAGCAGTTCTTC. Translated: CASSSRSGGPSVEQFF.

This chain joins TRBV24-1 and TRBJ2-5; possibly TRBD2 for D (6 bases). The CDR3 is made up of 14 amino acids. V gave up 3 bases and J gave up 2 bases, with 9 bases separating them. Germline V gives CDR1 KGHDR, CDR2 SFDVKD. The CDR3 spells CATSDGRGQETQYF. In DNA, the CDR3 is TGTGCCACCAGTGATGGGCGGGGACAAGAGACCCAGTACTTC.

This clonotype has ten or more counts. The chain links TRBV7-2 to TRBJ2-5; TRBD2 is a possible D gene (5 bases). Deletions cut 0 bases from V and 5 bases from J, with 10 bases between. In germline, CDR1 is SGHTA, CDR2 FQGNSA. This CDR3 spans 14 amino acids. In nucleotides, the CDR3 is TGTGCCAGCAGCTTAGCCACTAGACCGGAGACCCAGTACTTC. Its protein product is CASSLATRPETQYF.

This clonotype was seen repeatedly, ten times or more. The V and J genes are TRBV7-2 and TRBJ1-1; unclear D gene. This CDR3 region has 13 residues. Trimming pared 1 base from V and 0 bases from J, leaving 3 bases between. Per germline, CDR1 SGHTA and CDR2 FQGNSA. CDR3 sequence reads: CASSLEMNTEAFF. DNA of the CDR3: TGTGCCAGCAGCTTAGAAATGAACACTGAAGCTTTCTTT. Combining the CDR3 with reference TRBV7-2 and TRBJ1-1 gives the whole variable domain GAGVSQSPSNKVTEKGKDVELRCDPISGHTALYWYRQSLGQGLEFLIYFQGNSAPDKSGLPSDRFSAERTGGSVSTLTIQRTQQEDSAVYLCASSLEMNTEAFFGQGTRLTVV.

This clonotype was observed many times. V is TRBV14 and J is TRBJ2-1; 10 bases are shared with TRBD2. There are 15 residues in the CDR3. Germline V gene lookup returns CDR1 SGHDN and CDR2 FVKESK. With 3 bases clipped from V and 6 bases from J, the junction kept 5 bases outside the gene matches. The chain's CDR3 is CASSHRTSGINEQFF. The CDR3, as DNA: TGTGCCAGCAGCCACCGGACTAGCGGTATCAATGAGCAGTTCTTC.

This clonotype was counted many times. The rearrangement joins TRBV5-1 to TRBJ2-4, with TRBD2 as a possible D gene (7 bases). Germline loops: CDR1 SGHRS, CDR2 YFSETQ. The CDR3 covers 16 residues. Trimming cost V 4 bases and J 7 bases, with 21 bases left between them. CDR3 sequence (DNA): TGCGCCAGCAGCGGAGGGGGGGCCTCCCTAAGTAACATTCAGTACTTC. Protein: CASSGGGASLSNIQYF.

The rearrangement uses TRBV27 and TRBJ2-1; 11 bases agree with TRBD2. The CDR3 runs 15 residues. The V gene's germline CDR1 is MNHEY and CDR2 SMNVEV (reference sequence). The V gene end was trimmed by 6 bases and the J gene end by 2 bases; junction bases not matched to a gene: 3. The CDR3 nucleotides read TGTGCCAGCAGAATAGCGGGGGGGCCCTACAATGAGCAGTTCTTC. It is translated as CASRIAGGPYNEQFF.

The rearrangement joins TRBV4-1 to TRBJ2-3, with 7 positions matching TRBD1. The CDR3 extends over 16 amino acids. The V gene's germline CDR1 is MGHRA and CDR2 YSYEKL. V trimming: 2 bases; J trimming: 1 base; junction bases outside the gene matches: 6. The CDR3 sequence is CASSQFDRAGTDTQYF. CDR3 in DNA: TGCGCCAGCAGCCAATTCGACAGGGCGGGCACAGATACGCAGTATTTT.

This clonotype was picked up many times. In DNA, the CDR3 is TGTGCCAGCAGTGAAGAAGGGGGATGGAATGAGCAGTTCTTC. Translated, it gives CASSEEGGWNEQFF. The chain combines TRBV2 with TRBJ2-1, with a tentative D call TRBD1 (6 bases). Germline V gene lookup returns CDR1 SNHLY and CDR2 FYNNEI. There are 14 residues in the CDR3. V was shortened by 1 base and J by 7 bases, with 11 bases between the two germline ends.

This clonotype came up many times. V usage is TRBV9 and J usage is TRBJ1-2; D perhaps matches TRBD1 (5 bases). CDR1 and CDR2 (germline): SGDLS, YYNGEE. This CDR3 comprises 18 residues. The V end lost 0 bases, the J end lost 7 bases, and 25 bases lay between the germline ends. The CDR3 loop reads CASSVAREVIPQRSGYTF. The CDR3 DNA follows: TGTGCCAGCAGCGTAGCCAGGGAGGTAATCCCTCAGCGGAGTGGCTACACCTTC.

This clonotype was recorded many times. The chain recombines TRBV7-3 with TRBJ2-5, with D possibly TRBD2 on 5 matching bases. CDR1 is SGHTA and CDR2 is FQGTGA in the germline V gene. Trimming shortened V by 1 base and J by 3 bases, and 6 bases separated the two germline ends. The CDR3 runs to 13 residues. The CDR3 nucleotides read TGTGCCAGCAGCTTAAGGCGGGAAGAGACCCAGTACTTC. Translation: CASSLRREETQYF.

In this sample, this clonotype turned up many times. This rearrangement joins TRBV7-9 to TRBJ2-1, with TRBD2 as a possible D gene (6 bases). The CDR3 extends over 12 amino acids. The germline V gene encodes CDR1 SEHNR and CDR2 FQNEAQ (reference sequence). V was trimmed by 4 bases and J by 9 bases, leaving 10 bases between them. CDR3 protein: CASSYLEGEQFF. CDR3 sequence (DNA): TGTGCCAGCAGCTACCTGGAGGGTGAGCAGTTCTTC.

The sample holds many counts of this clonotype. This rearrangement joins TRBV9 to TRBJ2-7; D gene uncertain. V gave up 3 bases and J gave up 5 bases, with 15 bases separating them. The CDR3 sequence is 14 residues long. Looked up from germline, CDR1 is SGDLS and CDR2 is YYNGEE. CDR3 in DNA: TGTGCCAGCAGCGCCCCAGTCTTCCCTGACGAGCAGTACTTC. It specifies CASSAPVFPDEQYF.

This clonotype came up many times. The V and J genes are TRBV20-1 and TRBJ2-3; D unclear. Deletions cut 2 bases from V and 1 base from J, with 10 bases between. Germline V CDR1 and CDR2: DFQATT, SNEGSKA (reference sequence). This CDR3 region has 14 residues. CDR3 protein: CSARKGPGTDTQYF. The CDR3 nucleotides read TGCAGTGCTAGAAAAGGGCCTGGCACAGATACGCAGTATTTT.

The table lists this clonotype with many counts. The chain couples TRBV5-5 to TRBJ2-7; D may match TRBD1 or TRBD2 (5 bases each). The ends were cut back, 0 bases at V and 3 bases at J, with 13 bases in the middle. Germline CDR1 SGHKS, CDR2 YYEKEE (reference sequence). The CDR3 is 15 residues long. Written as DNA, the CDR3 is TGTGCCAGCAGCTTGGTACGGGGACGGGTCTACGAGCAGTACTTC. This sequence encodes CASSLVRGRVYEQYF.

This clonotype has ten or more counts. The chain carries TRBV5-1 and TRBJ2-5; D gene ambiguous. The CDR3 totals 16 residues. Trimming removed 0 bases at V and 2 bases at J, with 14 bases between. Looked up from germline, CDR1 is SGHRS and CDR2 is YFSETQ. The CDR3 DNA reads as TGCGCCAGCAGCTTGGGGTTGAACACTGAACAAGAGACCCAGTACTTC. Translation: CASSLGLNTEQETQYF.

This clonotype appeared many times. The chain has TRBV3-2 and TRBJ1-2; TRBD1 was called by the table and not checked on the DNA. TRBV3-2 is termed a pseudogene. The CDR3 is 15 residues long. CDR3 DNA sequence: TGTGCCAGCAGCCAAAAACTCCGGGACAGTTATGGCTACACCTTC. Residues: CASSQKLRDSYGYTF.

This clonotype showed up many times. The chain couples TRBV29-1 to TRBJ1-2, with D possibly being TRBD1 (5 bases). V shed 6 bases and J shed 7 bases, with 15 bases lying between them. The CDR3 covers 12 residues. Per the germline V gene, CDR1 is SQVTM and CDR2 is ANQGSEA. The CDR3, as DNA: TGCAGCGTCGACCAGGGTGGGGGTGGCTACACCTTC. The encoded protein is CSVDQGGGGYTF.